This T cell receptor beta chain stems from a study of T cells in Graves' hyperthyroidism and ophthalmopathy. Study at large: Blood from the periphery was taken at initial diagnosis, before any treatment.

The investigators amplified TCR beta CDR3 regions from RNA transcripts. First-round RT-PCR targeting the TCR CDR3 was performed with the HTBI primer set. TCRdb recomputed calls from the multiplex PCR reads with MiXCR, one row per CDR3 protein. The sample has 660,000 or so distinct CDR3 sequences; roughly 20% are singletons. Patients affected by ophthalmopathy presented a Clinical Activity Score of at least 3, a NOSPECS grade of at least 4, and disease duration below 3 months. The PBMCs were sourced from fresh peripheral blood (about 9.7 ml). This clonotype occurred a few times. CDR3 length: 14 residues. CDR1 and CDR2 (germline): SGHVS, FQNEAQ. V shed 5 bases and J shed 5 bases, with 15 bases lying between them.

The rearrangement uses TRBV7-8 and TRBJ2-5; D gene uncertain. Material: blood. The sequence derives from a man aged 25 to 45 with Graves' ophthalmopathy. The DNA for the CDR3 is TGTGCCAGCAGCCTAAGAGGCAGCGCGGAGACCCAGTACTTC. Translation gives CASSLRGSAETQYF.